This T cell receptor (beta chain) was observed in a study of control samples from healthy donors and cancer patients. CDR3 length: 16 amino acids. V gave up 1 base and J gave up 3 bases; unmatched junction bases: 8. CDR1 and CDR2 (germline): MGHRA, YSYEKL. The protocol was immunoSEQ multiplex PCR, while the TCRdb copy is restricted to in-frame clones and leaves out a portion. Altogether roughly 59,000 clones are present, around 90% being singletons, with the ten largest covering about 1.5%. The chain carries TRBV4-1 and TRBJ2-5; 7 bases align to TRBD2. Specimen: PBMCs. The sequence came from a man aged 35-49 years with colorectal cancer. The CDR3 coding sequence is TGCGCCAGCAGCCAAGTTGGGGGGGTAAGGGAAGAGACCCAGTACTTC. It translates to CASSQVGGVREETQYF.